The 18 T cell receptor beta chains below all came from one sample that was sequenced in a study of cytomegalovirus exposure and HLA in healthy donors. Vbeta (60) and Jbeta (13) primers were used in the PCR. Generated by immunoSEQ multiplex PCR, the TCRdb table keeps only in-frame clones and is missing some. This sample's clone table lists about 160,000 clones. The specimen was PBMCs. The receptor set was obtained from a man between 25 and 39 years old in good health and CMV-seronegative.

This chain uses TRBV7-9 with TRBJ1-1; D is perhaps TRBD1 (6 bases). The CDR3 totals 13 residues. With 3 bases removed from V and 3 bases from J, the gap between germline ends came to 8 bases. Germline V gives CDR1 SEHNR, CDR2 FQNEAQ (reference sequence). The chain's CDR3 is CASSFGQHTEAFF. CDR3 DNA: TGTGCCAGCAGCTTTGGACAGCACACTGAAGCTTTCTTT.

The J gene is TRBJ2-1, the V gene TRBV18, with a possible D match to TRBD1 (5 bases). This CDR3 contains 14 residues. Trimming shortened V by 1 base and J by 6 bases, and 10 bases separated the two germline ends. Looked up from germline, CDR1 is KGHSH and CDR2 is LQKENI. CDR3 sequence: CASSPRTLLNEQFF. In DNA form, the CDR3 reads TGTGCCAGCTCACCACGGACACTCCTCAATGAGCAGTTCTTC.

The genes are TRBV7-3 and TRBJ2-2; tentatively, D is TRBD1 (6 bases). Germline V lookup: CDR1 SGHTA, CDR2 FQGTGA. The CDR3 extends over 13 amino acids. V dropped 5 bases and J dropped 6 bases, with 10 bases sitting between them. The CDR3 sequence is CASSPTGPGELFF. In DNA, the CDR3 is TGTGCCAGCAGCCCTACAGGGCCCGGGGAGCTGTTTTTT. Variable domain in full (rest from reference TRBV7-3 and TRBJ2-2): GAGVSQTPSNKVTEKGKYVELRCDPISGHTALYWYRQSLGQGPEFLIYFQGTGAADDSGLPNDRFFAVRPEGSVSTLKIQRTERGDSAVYLCASSPTGPGELFFGEGSRLTVL.

This sequence joins TRBV7-3 and TRBJ2-1; TRBD2 matches at 9 bases. V lost 6 bases and J lost 4; bases outside the gene matches: 13. CDR1 is SGHTA, CDR2 FQGTGA, per germline. This CDR3 is built from 17 residues. The CDR3 loop reads CASSSFSGRGGYNEQFF. The DNA of the CDR3 is TGTGCCAGCAGTTCCTTTAGCGGGAGAGGCGGTTACAATGAGCAGTTCTTC.

The rearrangement uses TRBV7-6 and TRBJ2-2; TRBD1 might be the D (6 bases). CDR1 and CDR2 from the germline V gene are SGHVS and FNYEAQ. The CDR3 sequence is 16 residues long. The V end lost 3 bases, the J end lost 4 bases, and 15 bases lay between the germline ends. CDR3 loop: CASSFRGPLTTGELFF. CDR3 DNA: TGTGCCAGCAGCTTCAGGGGCCCCCTGACCACCGGGGAGCTGTTTTTT.

Comments on this clone: Without the conserved terminal phenylalanine or tryptophan, this CDR3 likely stems from a read error. Because the CDR3's place on the DNA is in doubt, the DNA is left out and the CDR3 is given as listed by TCRdb. The chain carries TRBV30 and TRBJ2-7; the table's TRBD1 call for D was not verified on the DNA. In germline, CDR1 is GTSNPN, CDR2 SVGIG (reference sequence). The CDR3 numbers 13 amino acids, ends counted. The CDR3 here is CAWSETTGTGGKL.

V gene TRBV5-5 combines with J gene TRBJ1-4, with TRBD1 matching 8 bases. Germline V CDR1 and CDR2: SGHKS, YYEKEE (reference sequence). V was pared by 4 bases and J by 0 bases, with 11 bases of the junction left unmatched. The CDR3 runs to 18 residues. The CDR3: CASSTGTGLLATNEKLFF. In nucleotides, the CDR3 is TGTGCCAGCAGCACCGGGACAGGCCTTCTCGCAACTAATGAAAAACTGTTTTTT.

This chain joins TRBV27 and TRBJ1-3, with unresolved D. V shed 0 bases and J shed 0 bases, with 3 bases lying between them. The CDR3 is made up of 14 amino acids. CDR1 is MNHEY, CDR2 SMNVEV, per germline (reference sequence). The CDR3 coding sequence is TGTGCCAGCAGTTTATCCTTCTCTGGAAACACCATATATTTT. This encodes CASSLSFSGNTIYF.

The chain combines TRBV10-3 with TRBJ2-1, with D possibly matching TRBD1 (7 bases). The CDR3 runs 16 residues. Germline values: CDR1 ENHRY, CDR2 SYGVKD. The ends were cut back, 0 bases at V and 6 bases at J, with 15 bases in the middle. The CDR3 DNA reads as TGTGCCATCAGTGAGTCGCCTGCAGGGGGGCCCAATGAGCAGTTCTTC. This encodes CAISESPAGGPNEQFF.

The chain joins TRBV10-1 to TRBJ2-5; 7 bases align to TRBD1. Germline CDR1 and CDR2: WNHNN and SYGVQD (reference sequence). The CDR3 contains 16 residues. V shed 0 bases, J shed 3 bases, and the junction held 7 bases outside the gene matches. The CDR3 nucleotides read TGCGCCAGCAGTGAGTCAGGACCTCAGGGGGAAGAGACCCAGTACTTC. As protein: CASSESGPQGEETQYF.

V is TRBV27 and J is TRBJ2-7, with TRBD1 identical over 8 bases. CDR1 and CDR2 from the germline V gene are MNHEY and SMNVEV (reference sequence). The CDR3 totals 15 residues. The V and J ends lost 1 base and 5 bases, in that order; junction bases with no gene match: 7. CDR3 nucleotide sequence: TGTGCCAGCAGTTTATACGGACAGGGCGAGGACGAGCAGTACTTC. Translation gives CASSLYGQGEDEQYF.

The J gene is TRBJ2-7, the V gene TRBV7-9; possibly TRBD1 for D (5 bases). V was pared by 3 bases and J by 5 bases, with 14 bases between. The CDR3 has 14 residues. Looked up from germline, CDR1 is SEHNR and CDR2 is FQNEAQ (reference sequence). The CDR3, as DNA: TGTGCCAGCAGCTTTACAGGAACTTCTAACGAGCAGTACTTC. It yields the protein CASSFTGTSNEQYF.

V gene TRBV5-1 combines with J gene TRBJ2-6; TRBD2 might be the D (5 bases). The CDR3 spans 17 residues. Looked up from germline, CDR1 is SGHRS and CDR2 is YFSETQ. V was cut by 4 bases and J by 4 bases, with 18 bases left in between. This chain's CDR3 is CASSEPFRGNGANVLTF. The CDR3 DNA sequence: TGCGCCAGCAGCGAGCCTTTTCGAGGGAACGGGGCCAACGTCCTGACTTTC.

V gene TRBV10-3 combines with J gene TRBJ1-2; the D gene is possibly TRBD1 (6 bases). The CDR3 has 14 amino acids. Trimming left V 7 bases short and J 2 bases short, with 14 bases between. Looked up from germline, CDR1 is ENHRY and CDR2 is SYGVKD. The CDR3 loop reads CAITQDSSNYGYTF. In DNA form, the CDR3 reads TGTGCCATCACTCAGGACAGTTCGAACTATGGCTACACCTTC.

CDR3 sequence reads: CASSRARTEAFF. The CDR3, as DNA: TGTGCCAGCAGCCGAGCCCGGACTGAAGCTTTCTTT. V usage is TRBV7-2 and J usage is TRBJ1-1; D remains unclear. Deletions cut 5 bases from V and 5 bases from J, with 9 bases between. CDR1 and CDR2 from the germline V gene are SGHTA and FQGNSA. The CDR3 extends over 12 amino acids.

The DNA for the CDR3 is TGTGCCAGCAGCCCGGGGGGGCCAGCTTTCTTT. It is translated as CASSPGGPAFF. The chain joins TRBV5-8 to TRBJ1-1; a possible D gene is TRBD1 (6 bases). V was cut by 4 bases and J by 10 bases, with 11 bases left in between. CDR1 and CDR2 from the germline V gene are SGHTS and YDEGEE. The CDR3 totals 11 residues.

This chain joins TRBV19 and TRBJ2-3; TRBD1 matches 8 bases. Losses at the gene ends were 5 bases for V and 4 bases for J; bases not matched to a gene: 8. The length of the CDR3 is 15 residues. CDR1 and CDR2 (germline): LNHDA, SQIVND (reference sequence). CDR3 bases: TGTGCCAGTAGTCCCTGGACAGGGAGGCCAGATACGCAGTATTTT. Translating gives CASSPWTGRPDTQYF.

The chain uses TRBV6-5 and TRBJ1-3; no definite D call. V was cut by 3 bases and J by 2 bases, with 14 bases left in between. The V gene's germline CDR1 is MNHEY and CDR2 SVGAGI. This CDR3 has 16 amino acids. Here the CDR3 DNA reads TGTGCCAGCAGTTATTCAGGCTCTCGAACTGGAAACACCATATATTTT. Encoded protein: CASSYSGSRTGNTIYF.